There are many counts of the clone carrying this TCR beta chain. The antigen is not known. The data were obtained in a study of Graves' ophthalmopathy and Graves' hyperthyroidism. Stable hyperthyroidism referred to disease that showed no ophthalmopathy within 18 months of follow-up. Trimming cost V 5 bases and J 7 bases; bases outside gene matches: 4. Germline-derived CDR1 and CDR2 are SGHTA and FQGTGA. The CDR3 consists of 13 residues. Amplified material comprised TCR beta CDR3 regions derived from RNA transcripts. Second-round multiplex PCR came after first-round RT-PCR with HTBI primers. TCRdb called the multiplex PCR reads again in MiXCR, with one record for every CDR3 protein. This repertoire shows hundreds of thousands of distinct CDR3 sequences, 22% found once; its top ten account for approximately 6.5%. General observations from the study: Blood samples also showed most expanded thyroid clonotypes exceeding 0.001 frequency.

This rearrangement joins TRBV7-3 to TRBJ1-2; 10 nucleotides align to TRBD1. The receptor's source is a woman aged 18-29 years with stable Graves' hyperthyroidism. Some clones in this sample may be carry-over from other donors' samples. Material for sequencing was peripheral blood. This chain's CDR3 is CASSPGQGVGYTF. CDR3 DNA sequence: TGTGCCAGCAGCCCCGGACAGGGGGTTGGCTACACCTTC. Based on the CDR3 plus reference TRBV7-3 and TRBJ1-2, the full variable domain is GAGVSQTPSNKVTEKGKYVELRCDPISGHTALYWYRQSLGQGPEFLIYFQGTGAADDSGLPNDRFFAVRPEGSVSTLKIQRTERGDSAVYLCASSPGQGVGYTFGSGTRLTVV.